Below are 26 T cell receptor beta chains sequenced from a single sample in a study of T-cell memory formation after mild COVID-19. TCRdb re-called the 5' RACE reads through MiXCR, storing one row per CDR3 protein. The profile covers about 250,000 distinct CDR3 sequences, with 15% appearing a single time and 2.1% taken by the ten largest. Sequencing used PBMCs or a T cell subset sorted from them (not recorded which). All receptors come from an adult woman who had mild COVID-19 (a few samples of this study predate the infection). Cell type and time point are not known.

This clonotype was observed a handful of times. The V and J genes are TRBV9 and TRBJ2-1; tentative D call: TRBD2 (5 bases). CDR3 length equals 15 residues. Germline V lookup: CDR1 SGDLS, CDR2 YYNGEE. V dropped 4 bases and J dropped 4 bases, with 15 bases sitting between them. The CDR3 spells CASSPEVGVYNEQFF. Written as DNA, the CDR3 is TGTGCCAGCAGCCCAGAGGTGGGAGTGTACAATGAGCAGTTCTTC.

This clonotype was observed at least ten times. V gene TRBV12-3 or TRBV12-4 combines with J gene TRBJ2-7; D may be TRBD1 (6 bases). This CDR3 has 15 residues. The V end lost 5 bases, the J end lost 2 bases, and 16 bases lay between the germline ends. CDR3 residues: CASSQGIVGTYEQYF. The CDR3 DNA sequence: TGTGCCAGCAGTCAGGGGATAGTGGGGACCTACGAGCAGTACTTC.

The CDR3 nucleotides are TGCGCCAGCAGCTTTAGCGGGGGGGCTCGACAAGAGACCCAGTACTTC. Amino acids: CASSFSGGARQETQYF. V and J are TRBV5-1 and TRBJ2-5; 11 bases fit TRBD2. Germline values: CDR1 SGHRS, CDR2 YFSETQ. The V gene end was trimmed by 2 bases and the J gene end by 2 bases; junction bases not matched to a gene: 5. The CDR3 is 16 amino acids.

This clonotype was counted a few times. This chain joins TRBV5-1 and TRBJ2-1; TRBD2 aligns across 11 bases. The CDR3 is 15 amino acids. Per the germline V gene, CDR1 is SGHRS and CDR2 is YFSETQ. The V and J ends lost 3 bases and 9 bases, in that order; junction bases with no gene match: 8. The CDR3: CASSSSLAGGGEQFF. The CDR3 coding sequence is TGCGCCAGCAGCTCTTCCCTAGCGGGGGGAGGTGAGCAGTTCTTC.

The chain combines TRBV29-1 with TRBJ2-5; 9 bases are shared with TRBD1. J was trimmed by 1 base and V by 4 bases; bases with no gene match: 1. This CDR3 has 13 residues. The germline gives CDR1 SQVTM, CDR2 ANQGSEA. The CDR3 DNA sequence: TGCAGCGTTGTGGGACAGGGCCAAGAGACCCAGTACTTC. It translates to CSVVGQGQETQYF. The full variable domain, completed using reference TRBV29-1 and TRBJ2-5, is SAVISQKPSRDICQRGTSLTIQCQVDSQVTMMFWYRQQPGQSLTLIATANQGSEATYESGFVIDKFPISRPNLTFSTLTVSNMSPEDSSIYLCSVVGQGQETQYFGPGTRLLVL.

The table lists this clonotype with a few counts. The chain joins TRBV12-3 or TRBV12-4 to TRBJ2-7, with D unclear. This CDR3 has 14 amino acids. The V and J ends lost 5 bases and 2 bases respectively, with 13 bases between them. CDR3 coding DNA: TGTGCCAGCAGTGAGAGACAAACAACCTACGAGCAGTACTTC. It encodes CASSERQTTYEQYF.

This clonotype was seen a few times. V is TRBV5-1 and J is TRBJ2-7; D might be TRBD1 (6 bases). Per germline, CDR1 SGHRS and CDR2 YFSETQ. Trimming left V 4 bases short and J 4 bases short, with 15 bases between. The CDR3 covers 14 residues. CDR3 coding DNA: TGCGCCAGCAGCCCTGGACAGCCAAGGTACGAGCAGTACTTC. Protein: CASSPGQPRYEQYF.

The chain has TRBV7-3 and TRBJ2-1, with D unresolved. Germline-derived CDR1 and CDR2 are SGHTA and FQGTGA. The CDR3 totals 13 residues. Trimming took off 5 bases at V and 10 bases at J, with 15 bases between the two ends. The CDR3: CASSPSPLGEQFF. CDR3 in DNA: TGTGCCAGCAGCCCGTCCCCTCTGGGCGAGCAGTTCTTC. Variable domain in full (rest from reference TRBV7-3 and TRBJ2-1): GAGVSQTPSNKVTEKGKYVELRCDPISGHTALYWYRQSLGQGPEFLIYFQGTGAADDSGLPNDRFFAVRPEGSVSTLKIQRTERGDSAVYLCASSPSPLGEQFFGPGTRLTVL.

This clonotype was counted many times. The V call is TRBV5-1, the J call TRBJ2-4; no definite D call. V was shortened by 3 bases and J by 7 bases, with 17 bases between the two germline ends. The length of the CDR3 is 15 residues. Germline values: CDR1 SGHRS, CDR2 YFSETQ. The CDR3 is CASSSSTKSSNIQYF. As DNA, the CDR3 is TGCGCCAGCAGCTCTTCGACCAAGAGTTCGAACATTCAGTACTTC.

V and J are TRBV9 and TRBJ1-2; 9 nucleotides match TRBD1. This CDR3 comprises 17 residues. J lost 1 base, V lost 4 bases, and 11 bases had no gene match. Germline CDR1 reads SGDLS; CDR2 reads YYNGEE. The CDR3 region has the DNA TGTGCCAGCAGCAGCCGGGACAGGGTTCCTGTTAACTATGGCTACACCTTC. Amino acid sequence: CASSSRDRVPVNYGYTF.

In this sample, this clonotype turned up a few times. The chain employs TRBV9 and TRBJ1-1; D may be TRBD1 (6 bases). This CDR3 has 12 amino acids. The germline CDR1 and CDR2 sequences are SGDLS and YYNGEE. The ends were cut back, 4 bases at V and 6 bases at J, with 10 bases in the middle. CDR3 region: CASSKQGSEAFF. CDR3 bases: TGTGCCAGCAGCAAACAGGGCTCTGAAGCTTTCTTT.

The chain employs TRBV29-1 and TRBJ2-1; 8 nucleotides align to TRBD2. Germline V lookup: CDR1 SQVTM, CDR2 ANQGSEA. There are 14 residues in the CDR3. The V segment lost 3 bases and the J segment 7 bases; nucleotides outside the gene matches: 8. The DNA of the CDR3 is TGCAGCGTTGACGGGCGGGAGGCCTTGAATGAGCAGTTCTTC. As protein: CSVDGREALNEQFF.

The sample holds many counts of this clonotype. The chain is built from TRBV7-2 and TRBJ2-7; no reliable D call. Germline CDR1 is SGHTA and CDR2 is FQGNSA. V shed 8 bases and J shed 2 bases, with 7 bases lying between them. The length of the CDR3 is 11 residues. The CDR3 loop is CASRLAYEQYF. The CDR3, as DNA: TGTGCCAGCCGACTCGCCTACGAGCAGTACTTC. Full variable domain (remainder filled in from reference TRBV7-2 and TRBJ2-7): GAGVSQSPSNKVTEKGKDVELRCDPISGHTALYWYRQSLGQGLEFLIYFQGNSAPDKSGLPSDRFSAERTGGSVSTLTIQRTQQEDSAVYLCASRLAYEQYFGPGTRLTVT.

This clonotype was observed a few times. The J gene is TRBJ2-1, the V gene TRBV5-1; D remains ambiguous. CDR1 SGHRS and CDR2 YFSETQ come from the germline V gene. The CDR3 has 13 residues. The V and J ends lost 3 bases and 4 bases respectively, with 8 bases between them. The CDR3 DNA follows: TGCGCCAGCAGCTGGCAAGAGTACAATGAGCAGTTCTTC. Translation: CASSWQEYNEQFF.

This clonotype was observed a few times. This sequence joins TRBV20-1 and TRBJ2-1, with D perhaps TRBD2 (6 bases). Trimming took 5 bases from V and 7 from J, leaving 18 bases between them. CDR3 length: 14 amino acids. Germline V gene lookup returns CDR1 DFQATT and CDR2 SNEGSKA (reference sequence). In nucleotides, the CDR3 is TGCAGTGCTCATAAGGAGGGCCAGAGGAATGAGCAGTTCTTC. Its protein is CSAHKEGQRNEQFF.

This sequence joins TRBV7-2 and TRBJ2-1, with 7 nucleotides matching TRBD1. Germline V gives CDR1 SGHTA, CDR2 FQGNSA. The CDR3 contains 15 residues. Germline trimming cut 5 bases from V and 2 bases from J; bases unmatched to any gene: 6. This CDR3 is CASSGTQGAYNEQFF. The CDR3 DNA is TGTGCCAGCAGCGGTACGCAGGGGGCCTACAATGAGCAGTTCTTC.

Only a few counts were recorded for this clonotype. The CDR3 DNA reads TGTGCCAGCAGCCCGAGAAGGACTAGTCTGGCCAAAAACATTCAGTACTTC. Translated: CASSPRRTSLAKNIQYF. The chain uses TRBV3-1 and TRBJ2-4; 7 positions match TRBD2. The CDR3 has 17 amino acids. CDR1 LGHDT and CDR2 YNNKEL come from the germline V gene (reference sequence). The junction had 10 bases not matched to a gene; V was cut back by 4 bases and J by 1 base. The full variable domain, rest sourced from reference TRBV3-1 and TRBJ2-4, is DTAVSQTPKYLVTQMGNDKSIKCEQNLGHDTMYWYKQDSKKFLKIMFSYNNKELIINETVPNRFSPKSPDKAHLNLHINSLELGDSAVYFCASSPRRTSLAKNIQYFGAGTRLSVL.

This clonotype was found many times. The J gene is TRBJ2-2, the V gene TRBV2; the match to TRBD1 covers 7 bases. CDR3 size: 16 residues. The trim removed 7 bases at V and 0 bases at J, leaving 8 bases unmatched. The germline gives CDR1 SNHLY, CDR2 FYNNEI. CDR3 protein: CASKRGTAANTGELFF. The CDR3 DNA follows: TGTGCCAGCAAAAGAGGGACAGCCGCGAACACCGGGGAGCTGTTTTTT. Combining the CDR3 with reference TRBV2 and TRBJ2-2 gives the whole variable domain EPEVTQTPSHQVTQMGQEVILRCVPISNHLYFYWYRQILGQKVEFLVSFYNNEISEKSEIFDDQFSVERPDGSNFTLKIRSTKLEDSAMYFCASKRGTAANTGELFFGEGSRLTVL.

This clonotype was seen only a few times. The rearrangement links TRBV28 to TRBJ2-7; a possible D gene is TRBD1 (5 bases). Germline V lookup: CDR1 MDHEN, CDR2 SYDVKM. The CDR3 runs to 14 residues. The CDR3 nucleotides are TGTGTCACAGACGAGGACGCAGGGTCTGGGGAGCAGTACTTC. Its translation is CVTDEDAGSGEQYF.

This sequence joins TRBV6-5 and TRBJ1-1, with D uncertain. The CDR3 runs to 15 residues. V lost 6 bases, J lost 1 base, and 15 bases lay in between. CDR1 is MNHEY, CDR2 SVGAGI, per germline. The chain's CDR3 is CASRPTERRNTEAFF. The CDR3 DNA sequence: TGTGCCAGCAGACCCACGGAGCGGAGGAACACTGAAGCTTTCTTT.

This clonotype was counted at least ten times. The chain carries TRBV25-1 and TRBJ1-6, with 9 bases lining up with TRBD1. Looked up from germline, CDR1 is MGHDK and CDR2 is SYGVNS. This CDR3 spans 13 amino acids. The V gene end was trimmed by 9 bases and the J gene end by 9 bases; junction bases not matched to a gene: 6. The CDR3 protein is CASTQGAPSPLHF. The CDR3 region has the DNA TGTGCCAGTACACAGGGGGCCCCTTCACCCCTCCACTTT.

Ten or more counts support this clonotype. The genes are TRBV4-3 and TRBJ2-3, with D maybe TRBD1 (6 bases). Germline V CDR1 and CDR2: LGHNA, YSLEER. The CDR3 is 15 amino acids. Trimming took off 1 base at V and 3 bases at J, with 11 bases between the two ends. The CDR3 here is CASSQGQVRTDTQYF. Written as DNA, the CDR3 is TGCGCCAGCAGCCAAGGACAGGTCAGAACAGATACGCAGTATTTT.

The CDR3 reads CASSLGTLSYEQYF. The CDR3 DNA sequence: TGCGCCAGCAGCTTGGGGACACTCTCCTACGAGCAGTACTTC. The chain carries TRBV5-1 and TRBJ2-7; TRBD1 is a possible D gene (5 bases). Trimming took 0 bases from V and 0 from J, leaving 7 bases between them. Germline CDR1 is SGHRS and CDR2 is YFSETQ. This CDR3 comprises 14 residues.

This clonotype was seen many times. CDR3 bases: TGTGCCAGCAGGCCCCATTTCTTAGCGGGGGCGCGAGGCTACACCTTC. This codes for CASRPHFLAGARGYTF. The gene calls are TRBV2 and TRBJ1-2, with D maybe TRBD1 (6 bases). V lost 6 bases and J 8 bases, leaving 25 bases between the germline ends. Germline V gene lookup returns CDR1 SNHLY and CDR2 FYNNEI. The CDR3 contains 16 residues.

In this sample, this clonotype turned up a few times. The chain couples TRBV27 to TRBJ1-1, with D perhaps TRBD1 (6 bases). The CDR3 is 17 residues long. The germline gives CDR1 MNHEY, CDR2 SMNVEV (reference sequence). V was pared by 2 bases and J by 5 bases, with 21 bases between. CDR3: CASSLKYPGWQGTEAFF. For the CDR3, the DNA is TGTGCCAGCAGTTTAAAGTATCCCGGTTGGCAGGGGACTGAAGCTTTCTTT.

The rearrangement joins TRBV5-1 to TRBJ1-1; 8 positions match TRBD1. The ends lost 7 bases at V and 0 bases at J; junction bases unmatched: 11. CDR1 and CDR2 from the germline V gene are SGHRS and YFSETQ. This CDR3 is 16 amino acids long. CDR3 amino acids: CASSRDRPGLNTEAFF. CDR3 sequence (DNA): TGCGCCAGCTCCCGGGACAGGCCAGGGTTGAACACTGAAGCTTTCTTT.